This T cell receptor beta chain was found in a study of blood T cell repertoires in COVID-19 (dated by TCRdb to the early 2020s). General notes on the study: Samples covering the acute and convalescent phases of COVID-19 were provided by collaborators in the United States, Italy and Spain. The material from the prospective study consisted of cDNA or gDNA derived from T cells, B-cell-depleted T cells, or PBMCs. The dataset comprised deeply sampled blood TCRbeta repertoires from subjects exposed to, actively infected with, or recovered from COVID-19. A freely available public database, intended as a resource for researchers studying the immune response to SARS-CoV-2, is where the repertoires were released. Samples were obtained from the ongoing ImmuneRACE study (first 160 participants) and from some 1,300 subjects provided by 6 global collaborators. A de-identified subject ID, COVID-19 status, age in years and sex were almost always included in the sample metadata. HLA class I and class II types, where available, came from metadata supplied by the sample provider rather than from assay-based typing.

The CDR3 runs 15 residues from the cysteine to the phenylalanine. This entry keeps only the CDR3 DNA: 45 bases, framed from base 1. The immunoSEQ Assay, a bias-controlled multiplex PCR, was used to amplify TCRbeta CDR3 regions from genomic DNA. For the original study's pipeline: The number of nucleated cells in each sample was estimated by amplification of reference gene primers within the assay. To quantify the absolute abundance of each unique TCRbeta CDR3 rearrangement, sequence reads were collapsed and filtered. For each sample, productive Simpson clonality was calculated by taking the square root of Simpson's diversity index across productive rearrangements. TCRdb took this table from immuneACCESS and kept in-frame rearrangements with V and J called. Such tables lack part of the clones; where checked against another copy, unresolved V genes explain under half of the gap, and the rest is unexplained. The D gene and trimming were derived from the DNA, and the V and J assignments and clone size from that table. The sample profile shows 200,000 to 300,000 clones; around 87% of them were found once. Of the sample, about 3% falls within the top ten clones.

A remark on this clone: Which antigen it targets is not known. No per-base quality is available; no much larger clone lies one base away.

Here is what the overall study found, with its caveats: The amount of clinical and demographic metadata varied by source and participant and was provided uncurated.

A second Seattle source provided samples from volunteer blood donors who had recovered from COVID-19. The collaborating institutions used their own protocols to collect whole blood in K2EDTA tubes. For TCRbeta analysis, collaborators shipped samples as frozen whole blood, isolated PBMCs, or DNA extracted from either of those sample types. This receptor was identified in a woman aged 30 to 39 who had recovered from COVID-19. In this chain, TRBV7-5 is recombined with TRBJ1-4. TRBV7-5 counts as a pseudogene. The sequenced sample was peripheral blood. The encoded CDR3 is CARSPHGGREEKLFF. The nucleotide sequence is TGTGCCAGAAGCCCCCACGGGGGGCGAGAAGAAAAACTGTTTTTT.